This T cell receptor beta chain was sequenced during a study of cytomegalovirus exposure and HLA in healthy donors. Germline CDR1 SGHNT, CDR2 YYREEE (reference sequence). The CDR3 spans 13 residues. V dropped 4 bases and J dropped 8 bases, with 13 bases sitting between them. Data came from immunoSEQ multiplex PCR; TCRdb stores just in-frame clones and leaves some out. The repertoire has some 140,000 clones, 84% of them found once; the top ten carry more than 1.4%. The material sequenced was PBMCs. The V and J genes are TRBV5-4 and TRBJ2-1; D may be TRBD2 (5 bases). The sequence was obtained from a woman aged 25 to 39 in good health and CMV-seronegative. The CDR3 is CASSPIVEDEQFF. For the CDR3, the DNA is TGTGCCAGCAGCCCCATCGTGGAGGATGAGCAGTTCTTC.